These 18 T cell receptor beta chains were all obtained from the same sample, sequenced in a study of blood T cells in healthy people across ages. A J-beta primer mix and a sample-barcoded 5' primer were used in a second PCR of roughly 6 to 11 cycles. TCRdb independently ran MiXCR on the 5' RACE reads; one entry per CDR3 protein. Of over a million distinct CDR3 sequences in the sample, roughly 40% were seen once. Input material: blood. All receptors derive from a woman aged 18-29 years in good health.

V gene TRBV7-8 combines with J gene TRBJ2-7; D call uncertain. The CDR3 has 14 amino acids. The V gene lost 1 base and the J gene lost 5 bases, with 12 bases spanning the gap. CDR1 SGHVS and CDR2 FQNEAQ come from the germline V gene. This chain's CDR3 is CASSLEIEVHEQYF. CDR3 sequence (DNA): TGTGCCAGCAGCTTAGAGATAGAGGTACACGAGCAGTACTTC.

This sequence joins TRBV6-6 and TRBJ1-1, with D tentatively TRBD1 (5 bases). Germline V gene lookup returns CDR1 MNHNY and CDR2 SVGAGI (reference sequence). V was shortened by 0 bases and J by 6 bases, with 14 bases between the two germline ends. This CDR3 is built from 15 residues. CDR3 DNA sequence: TGTGCCAGCAGTTACTCGATTCTTTCGGGGGCTGAAGCTTTCTTT. It specifies CASSYSILSGAEAFF.

This chain joins TRBV20-1 and TRBJ1-5, with D tentatively TRBD1 (5 bases). CDR1 is DFQATT and CDR2 is SNEGSKA in the germline V gene (reference sequence). The CDR3 is made up of 15 amino acids. CDR3 in amino acids: CRESGTPTGNQPQHF. CDR3 nucleotide sequence: TGCAGGGAATCCGGGACCCCAACGGGCAATCAGCCCCAGCATTTT.

Only a few counts were recorded for this clonotype. The chain employs TRBV5-1 and TRBJ2-3, with D unresolved. V was pared by 6 bases and J by 5 bases, with 16 bases between. Per the germline V gene, CDR1 is SGHRS and CDR2 is YFSETQ. The CDR3 is 14 residues long. CDR3 residues: CASTSVVVGDTQYF. As DNA, the CDR3 is TGCGCCAGCACATCAGTGGTAGTCGGAGATACGCAGTATTTT.

V is TRBV30 and J is TRBJ1-5; D is perhaps TRBD1 (6 bases). Germline loops: CDR1 GTSNPN, CDR2 SVGIG (reference sequence). V was cut by 4 bases and J by 3 bases, with 13 bases left in between. The CDR3 totals 14 residues. The CDR3 DNA follows: TGTGCCTGGAACATGGGGGGCTTCAATCAGCCCCAGCATTTT. The encoded protein is CAWNMGGFNQPQHF.

This clonotype came up a few times. In DNA form, the CDR3 reads TGTGCCATCAGCCCCTCCCGGGGAAATTCACCCCTCCACTTT. Protein sequence: CAISPSRGNSPLHF. The chain recombines TRBV10-3 with TRBJ1-6; D remains unclear. In germline, CDR1 is ENHRY, CDR2 SYGVKD. CDR3 size: 14 residues. Deletions cut 6 bases from V and 7 bases from J, with 13 bases between.

The gene calls are TRBV9 and TRBJ1-2, with TRBD1 matching over 9 bases. Germline V lookup: CDR1 SGDLS, CDR2 YYNGEE. The V and J ends lost 3 bases and 4 bases, in that order; junction bases with no gene match: 10. The CDR3 extends over 16 amino acids. CDR3 amino acids: CASSANQGQGGYGYTF. CDR3 bases: TGTGCCAGCAGCGCCAACCAGGGACAGGGAGGCTATGGCTACACCTTC.

The rearrangement uses TRBV27 and TRBJ2-6, with TRBD1 as a possible D gene (6 bases). The V and J ends lost 6 bases and 2 bases respectively, with 11 bases between them. CDR1 is MNHEY and CDR2 is SMNVEV in the germline V gene (reference sequence). This CDR3 has 15 amino acids. CDR3 in amino acids: CASSSTGTGANVLTF. CDR3 in DNA: TGTGCCAGCAGCTCAACAGGGACTGGGGCCAACGTCCTGACTTTC.

This clonotype was recorded a few times. The chain has TRBV27 and TRBJ2-7; 11 bases line up with TRBD2. The trim removed 5 bases at V and 3 bases at J, leaving 9 bases unmatched. Germline CDR1 MNHEY, CDR2 SMNVEV (reference sequence). The CDR3 extends over 16 amino acids. The CDR3 nucleotides are TGTGCCAGCAGTCCAGGGGGACTAGCGGAAAACTACGAGCAGTACTTC. This sequence encodes CASSPGGLAENYEQYF.

This clonotype was seen just once. The chain joins TRBV20-1 to TRBJ1-2; 8 bases match TRBD1. Per the germline V gene, CDR1 is DFQATT and CDR2 is SNEGSKA (reference sequence). This CDR3 has 12 amino acids. J gave up 5 bases and V 1 base, and 0 bases lay outside the gene matches. The CDR3 bases are TGCAGTGCTAGAGGGACAGGGTATGGCTACACCTTC. Amino acids: CSARGTGYGYTF.

The genes are TRBV2 and TRBJ2-1; D remains unclear. CDR3 length equals 10 residues. Germline loops: CDR1 SNHLY, CDR2 FYNNEI. V gave up 9 bases and J gave up 15 bases, with 15 bases separating them. CDR3 nucleotides: TGTGCCAGAAGACGAAGCACCCCGTTCTTC. The encoded protein is CARRRSTPFF.

Note on this clonotype: A single base separates this from a much larger clone, so it may be a read error. This chain links TRBV20-1 with TRBJ2-5; 10 positions agree with TRBD1. CDR1 DFQATT and CDR2 SNEGSKA come from the germline V gene (reference sequence). The V segment lost 6 bases and the J segment 5 bases; nucleotides outside the gene matches: 12. The CDR3 has 15 residues. The CDR3: CSALPLTGGGETQYF. Here the CDR3 DNA reads TGCAGTGCCCTCCCTCTGACAGGGGGCGGTGAGACCCAGTACTTC.

The gene calls are TRBV7-9 and TRBJ2-3; D is ambiguous. Germline V gene sequence: CDR1 SEHNR, CDR2 FQNEAQ (reference sequence). Trimming pared 1 base from V and 7 bases from J, leaving 6 bases between. The CDR3 is made up of 12 amino acids. For the CDR3, the DNA is TGTGCCAGCAGCTTAGACGGATATACGCAGTATTTT. Residues: CASSLDGYTQYF.

The chain is built from TRBV5-1 and TRBJ2-7; 15 bases align to TRBD2. V was clipped by 2 bases and J by 7 bases; unmatched bases: 7. In germline, CDR1 is SGHRS, CDR2 YFSETQ. The CDR3 extends over 16 amino acids. DNA of the CDR3: TGCGCCAGCAGCTTTCGGGGACTAGCGGGAGGCGATGAGCAGTACTTC. Encoded protein: CASSFRGLAGGDEQYF.

The V and J genes are TRBV11-2 and TRBJ2-5, with a weak D call TRBD1 (6 bases). CDR3 size: 11 residues. Germline CDR1 reads SGHAT; CDR2 reads FQNNGV. Trimming shortened V by 6 bases and J by 11 bases, and 13 bases separated the two germline ends. CDR3 in amino acids: CASRSGAEQYF. CDR3 bases: TGTGCCAGCAGGTCAGGGGCTGAGCAGTACTTC.

This chain connects TRBV4-1 to TRBJ2-1, with D unclear. Trimming pared 1 base from V and 2 bases from J, leaving 9 bases between. Germline loops: CDR1 MGHRA, CDR2 YSYEKL. The length of the CDR3 is 15 residues. CDR3 sequence reads: CASSQGQAAYNEQFF. In DNA, the CDR3 is TGCGCCAGCAGCCAAGGGCAGGCCGCCTACAATGAGCAGTTCTTC.

The gene calls are TRBV5-1 and TRBJ2-1; 11 nucleotides line up with TRBD2. The germline gives CDR1 SGHRS, CDR2 YFSETQ. V shed 1 base, J shed 0 bases, and the junction held 6 bases outside the gene matches. CDR3 size: 18 residues. The CDR3, as DNA: TGCGCCAGCAGCTTGTGGCTAGCGGGAGGCCTCTCCTACAATGAGCAGTTCTTC. It encodes CASSLWLAGGLSYNEQFF.

This chain joins TRBV7-2 and TRBJ2-4; no definite D call. The assigned J gene may be wrong: the sequence end matches TRBJ2-7 better. The CDR3 contains 12 residues. Germline CDR1 is SGHTA and CDR2 is FQGNSA. CDR3 sequence reads: CASSNIVDEQYF. Written as DNA, the CDR3 is TGTGCCAGCAGCAACATAGTGGACGAGCAGTACTTC.